Listed here is a single TCR beta chain. The antigen is undetermined. The same CDR3 arises from other DNA sequences in this sample as well. These data come from a study of Ad26.COV2.S vaccination and SARS-CoV-2 variants. In the study overall: By the intramuscular route, Ad26.COV2.S was given once, or twice 56 days apart.

The CDR3 sequence is 15 residues long. V lost 2 bases and J lost 4, with 12 bases in between. CDR1 and CDR2 from the germline V gene are MNHEY and SVGEGT. Study-level points and caveats: Spike-specific TCR breadth ran higher among vaccine recipients than placebo recipients.

Sequencing used immunoSEQ multiplex PCR; TCRdb keeps in-frame clones, though not all of them. The sample records about 400,000 clones, 80% to 95% being singletons. The treatment was: about 20 received Ad26.COV2.S at low or high dose, single or two shots; 5 received placebo; per-sample allocation not given. The samples were gathered on day 63 after the first injection of vaccine or placebo. The chain employs TRBV6-2 or TRBV6-3 and TRBJ1-5; D not certain. The origin of this receptor is a person aged 18-60 years who received the Ad26.COV2.S COVID-19 vaccine or a placebo. Sequenced material: peripheral blood, taken in a trial of Ad26.COV2.S vaccine versus placebo. CDR3 region: CASSYLRGSNQPQHF. The CDR3 DNA sequence: TGTGCCAGCAGTTACCTTCGGGGTTCGAATCAGCCCCAGCATTTT.